The rows below give T cell receptor beta chains drawn from one sample of a study of blood T cell repertoires in COVID-19. Clones were read by immunoSEQ multiplex PCR, and TCRdb kept only the in-frame ones, dropping some. Of about 300,000 clones detected, roughly 86% appear once; the ten largest clones hold less than 2%. Sequencing input: peripheral blood. The receptors were sampled from a woman in her 30s with COVID-19, enrolled during active disease. CDR3s include the opening cysteine and the closing phenylalanine or tryptophan. The D gene is left open where the match is weak.

TRBD1 TRBV6-5 CASSPNRGPSPLHF
. TRBV6-2/TRBV6-3 CASSQHTNTEAFF
. TRBV5-5 CASSLLGSFHEQYF
. TRBV4-3 CASSPGQRANYGYTF
TRBD2 TRBV10-1 CASSLGTSGGRTYNEQFF
. TRBV7-6 CASSWGGWWGNTIYF
TRBD1 TRBV4-1 CASSHGQANEKLFF
TRBD1 TRBV7-3 CAGSRDRVFGELFF
. TRBV19 CASSRATEMNTEAFF
. TRBV19 CASSPLSQGSGNTIYF
. TRBV5-4 CASSIVGGVNNEQFF
TRBD1 TRBV19 CASSISTGDSSYEQYF
. TRBV4-1 CASSQEGQGYGYTF